These 16 T cell receptor beta chains were all obtained from the same sample, sequenced in a study of T-cell reconstitution after alpha-beta-depleted transplantation in children. A library of TCRbeta sequences, prepared with unique molecular identifiers, was generated. TCRdb re-called the PCR reads through MiXCR, storing one row per CDR3 protein. The table lists a few hundred thousand distinct CDR3 sequences, about 11% of them singletons. The material was PBMCs from the stem cell graft donor, obtained from the stem cell graft. All receptors derive from a human donor who donated a stem cell graft to a child with acute myeloid leukemia.

Only a few counts were recorded for this clonotype. V usage is TRBV20-1 and J usage is TRBJ1-5; possibly TRBD1 for D (6 bases). Deletions cut 0 bases from V and 8 bases from J, with 8 bases between. Looked up from germline, CDR1 is DFQATT and CDR2 is SNEGSKA (reference sequence). The CDR3 sequence is 12 residues long. This CDR3 is CSAREGGEPQHF. The CDR3 DNA sequence: TGCAGTGCTAGAGAAGGGGGTGAGCCCCAGCATTTT.

This rearrangement joins TRBV20-1 to TRBJ2-7, with D maybe TRBD1 (7 bases). V lost 1 base and J 1 base, leaving 14 bases between the germline ends. Germline CDR1 reads DFQATT; CDR2 reads SNEGSKA (reference sequence). The CDR3 spans 15 residues. The CDR3 nucleotides read TGCAGTGCTAGAGCTAAGGAGGGGGCGTCCTACGAGCAGTACTTC. Translation: CSARAKEGASYEQYF.

V is TRBV18 and J is TRBJ2-3, with D maybe TRBD1 (6 bases). The CDR3 has 15 residues. V was shortened by 0 bases and J by 1 base, with 8 bases between the two germline ends. Germline loops: CDR1 KGHSH, CDR2 LQKENI. In DNA form, the CDR3 reads TGTGCCAGCTCACCACCAGGGGGAGGCACAGATACGCAGTATTTT. Its translation: CASSPPGGGTDTQYF.

This clonotype came up many times. The chain links TRBV9 to TRBJ2-5, with D possibly being TRBD2 (6 bases). The CDR3 is made up of 15 amino acids. Per the germline V gene, CDR1 is SGDLS and CDR2 is YYNGEE. V gave up 4 bases and J gave up 2 bases, with 15 bases separating them. The CDR3 DNA sequence: TGTGCCAGCAGCCCCCTTTCAGGGACTCAAGAGACCCAGTACTTC. This translates into CASSPLSGTQETQYF. Filled out from reference TRBV9 and TRBJ2-5, the complete variable domain reads DSGVTQTPKHLITATGQRVTLRCSPRSGDLSVYWYQQSLDQGLQFLIQYYNGEERAKGNILERFSAQQFPDLHSELNLSSLELGDSALYFCASSPLSGTQETQYFGPGTRLLVL.

This clonotype was observed a handful of times. The rearrangement joins TRBV20-1 to TRBJ1-1, with D tentatively TRBD1 (5 bases). Trimming took 5 bases from V and 5 from J, leaving 21 bases between them. The CDR3 has 15 residues. Germline V gives CDR1 DFQATT, CDR2 SNEGSKA (reference sequence). Written as DNA, the CDR3 is TGCAGTGCTCAGAAGGTCATGGGGCTGGGAACTGAAGCTTTCTTT. Amino acids: CSAQKVMGLGTEAFF.

This clonotype was seen more than once but under ten times. The rearrangement joins TRBV12-3 or TRBV12-4 to TRBJ2-7, with 10 bases that match TRBD2. CDR3 length equals 16 residues. The V and J ends lost 9 bases and 2 bases, in that order; junction bases with no gene match: 13. The CDR3 DNA reads TGTGCCAGTGGCTATGAGACTAGCGGGTCCACCTACGAGCAGTACTTC. Protein sequence: CASGYETSGSTYEQYF.

In this sample, this clonotype turned up many times. The V and J genes are TRBV5-1 and TRBJ2-5, with TRBD1 matching 9 bases. Trimming took 4 bases from V and 3 from J; bases not matched to a gene: 10. Per germline, CDR1 SGHRS and CDR2 YFSETQ. The CDR3 is 16 residues long. The CDR3 sequence: CASSPLEGQGKETQYF. CDR3 DNA: TGCGCCAGCAGCCCCCTAGAGGGACAGGGTAAAGAGACCCAGTACTTC.

This clonotype was found a few times. The DNA of the CDR3 is TGCAGCGTCACTAGCGGGAGTTTCTACGAGCAGTACTTC. Its translation: CSVTSGSFYEQYF. The rearrangement joins TRBV29-1 to TRBJ2-7, with 11 nucleotides matching TRBD2. Looked up from germline, CDR1 is SQVTM and CDR2 is ANQGSEA. This CDR3 has 13 amino acids. Trimming cost V 6 bases and J 3 bases; bases outside gene matches: 4.

This clonotype was counted many times. The chain uses TRBV5-1 and TRBJ1-1; D uncertain. CDR1 and CDR2 from the germline V gene are SGHRS and YFSETQ. Trimming cost V 4 bases and J 1 base, with 8 bases left between them. The CDR3 totals 13 residues. CDR3 sequence (DNA): TGCGCCAGCAGCATAATATCGAACACTGAAGCTTTCTTT. This codes for CASSIISNTEAFF.

There are a few counts of this clonotype. This rearrangement joins TRBV18 to TRBJ2-5; tentative D call: TRBD2 (6 bases). The CDR3 length is 15 residues. V was trimmed by 3 bases and J by 5 bases, leaving 16 bases between them. Germline V CDR1 and CDR2: KGHSH, LQKENI. CDR3 region: CASSPSGGSGETQYF. The CDR3 nucleotides are TGTGCCAGCTCACCGTCTGGAGGGTCCGGGGAGACCCAGTACTTC. Full variable domain (remainder filled in from reference TRBV18 and TRBJ2-5): NAGVMQNPRHLVRRRGQEARLRCSPMKGHSHVYWYRQLPEEGLKFMVYLQKENIIDESGMPKERFSAEFPKEGPSILRIQQVVRGDSAAYFCASSPSGGSGETQYFGPGTRLLVL.

This clonotype was counted between two and nine times. This chain joins TRBV9 and TRBJ2-2, with 7 bases matching TRBD1. V trimming: 5 bases; J trimming: 4 bases; junction bases outside the gene matches: 5. Germline V gene data show CDR1 as SGDLS and CDR2 as YYNGEE. The CDR3 contains 14 residues. The CDR3 loop is CASRARTGTGELFF. Written as DNA, the CDR3 is TGTGCCAGCAGGGCGAGGACAGGCACCGGGGAGCTGTTTTTT.

The CDR3: CASSLGQGAFYEQYF. CDR3 nucleotides: TGCGCCAGCAGCTTGGGGCAGGGGGCGTTCTACGAGCAGTACTTC. V gene TRBV5-1 combines with J gene TRBJ2-7; 8 bases agree with TRBD1. Trimming removed 0 bases from V and 3 bases from J; junction bases left unmatched: 5. This CDR3 is 15 amino acids long. Germline V CDR1 and CDR2: SGHRS, YFSETQ.

CDR3 sequence reads: CASTDHRVGGETQYF. CDR3 nucleotides: TGTGCCAGCACCGACCACAGGGTTGGGGGGGAGACCCAGTACTTC. The V call is TRBV12-3 or TRBV12-4, the J call TRBJ2-5; D is perhaps TRBD1 or TRBD2 (6 bases each). V lost 7 bases, J lost 5 bases, and 20 bases lay in between. The CDR3 runs to 15 residues.

V and J are TRBV5-1 and TRBJ2-5, with 8 positions matching TRBD1. V lost 4 bases to trimming and J lost 9 bases; unmatched junction nucleotides: 8. CDR1 is SGHRS, CDR2 YFSETQ, per germline. The length of the CDR3 is 13 residues. In DNA form, the CDR3 reads TGCGCCAGCAGCCCGGGACAGGATGTTTCCCAGTACTTC. As protein: CASSPGQDVSQYF.

This clonotype showed up many times. The CDR3 DNA is TGTGCCAGCAGATCCGACAATCAGCCCCAGCATTTT. This gives the protein CASRSDNQPQHF. V gene TRBV12-3 or TRBV12-4 combines with J gene TRBJ1-5; D is uncertain. V lost 6 bases and J 3 bases, leaving 6 bases between the germline ends. There are 12 residues in the CDR3.

This clonotype was observed a single time. This may stem from a read error, because a much larger clone lies one nucleotide away. The CDR3: CASSGGNTDAFF. CDR3 nucleotides: TGTGCCAGCAGCGGGGGGAACACTGACGCTTTCTTT. The chain links TRBV5-6 to TRBJ1-1, with D tentatively TRBD1 (5 bases). The CDR3 totals 12 residues. CDR1 SGHDT and CDR2 YYEEEE come from the germline V gene.